These 20 T cell receptor beta chains were sequenced from one sample in a study of OX40 agonist ivuxolimab in advanced cancers. The data were produced by immunoSEQ multiplex PCR, yet TCRdb's version contains in-frame clones alone and is incomplete. The sample consists of tens of thousands of clones, more than 75% of them appearing once. The sample was CD4+ or CD8+ T cells sorted from blood, taken in a trial of the OX40 agonist ivuxolimab. The origin of the receptors is an adult with an advanced solid tumor such as melanoma, head and neck, liver or kidney cancer.

This clone has a single count. V is TRBV5-4 and J is TRBJ2-5; 7 positions match TRBD1. V gave up 0 bases and J gave up 1 base; unmatched junction bases: 3. The CDR3 has 15 residues. Looked up from germline, CDR1 is SGHNT and CDR2 is YYREEE (reference sequence). Written as DNA, the CDR3 is TGTGCCAGCAGCTTGGGACAGGGCGGCCAAGAGACCCAGTACTTC. This sequence encodes CASSLGQGGQETQYF. Full variable domain (remainder filled in from reference TRBV5-4 and TRBJ2-5): ETGVTQSPTHLIKTRGQQVTLRCSSQSGHNTVSWYQQALGQGPQFIFQYYREEENGRGNFPPRFSGLQFPNYSSELNVNALELDDSALYLCASSLGQGGQETQYFGPGTRLLVL.

This clone was observed a few times. This chain links TRBV2 with TRBJ1-6; D gene unclear. CDR3 size: 14 residues. The V and J ends lost 4 bases and 10 bases respectively, with 14 bases between them. Germline CDR1 SNHLY, CDR2 FYNNEI. This CDR3 reads CASSGLWVNSPLHF. The CDR3 nucleotides are TGTGCCAGCAGTGGACTGTGGGTGAACTCACCCCTCCACTTT.

The genes are TRBV18 and TRBJ2-6; a possible D gene is TRBD2 (6 bases). Looked up from germline, CDR1 is KGHSH and CDR2 is LQKENI. Trimming shortened V by 1 base and J by 0 bases, and 16 bases separated the two germline ends. The CDR3 has 19 amino acids. CDR3 in amino acids: CASSPLFGTSSSGANVLTF. The CDR3 DNA sequence: TGTGCCAGCTCACCACTGTTTGGGACTTCTAGCTCTGGGGCCAACGTCCTGACTTTC.

The V call is TRBV27, the J call TRBJ1-1, with D possibly being TRBD1 (6 bases). CDR3 length: 13 residues. CDR1 and CDR2 from the germline V gene are MNHEY and SMNVEV (reference sequence). V was pared by 8 bases and J by 5 bases, with 15 bases between. The CDR3 coding sequence is TGTGCCAGCCTGCCCCAAACAGGGACTGAAGCTTTCTTT. This sequence encodes CASLPQTGTEAFF.

The V call is TRBV4-1, the J call TRBJ1-2; no clear D gene. The CDR3 has 14 amino acids. Germline V CDR1 and CDR2: MGHRA, YSYEKL. V was cut by 0 bases and J by 4 bases, with 9 bases left in between. In nucleotides, the CDR3 is TGCGCCAGCAGCCAAGATCTAGGAGGCTATGGCTACACCTTC. This encodes CASSQDLGGYGYTF.

This clone was picked up one time. V is TRBV9 and J is TRBJ2-2, with D perhaps assigned TRBD1 or TRBD2 (6 bases each). The CDR3 covers 17 residues. V gave up 3 bases and J gave up 3 bases, with 18 bases separating them. The germline V gene encodes CDR1 SGDLS and CDR2 YYNGEE. This chain's CDR3 is CASSAPWGAFHTGELFF. CDR3 nucleotide sequence: TGTGCCAGCAGCGCTCCCTGGGGGGCCTTTCACACCGGGGAGCTGTTTTTT.

This clone was recorded only once. CDR3 residues: CSVAQGDFYGYTF. The DNA of the CDR3 is TGCAGCGTTGCTCAGGGAGACTTCTATGGCTACACCTTC. The chain links TRBV29-1 to TRBJ1-2; weak D call: TRBD1 (5 bases). The CDR3 has 13 amino acids. V lost 4 bases to trimming and J lost 4 bases, with 13 bases between them. Germline V lookup: CDR1 SQVTM, CDR2 ANQGSEA.

The chain links TRBV27 to TRBJ1-1, with D uncertain. The CDR3 runs to 16 residues. The germline V gene encodes CDR1 MNHEY and CDR2 SMNVEV (reference sequence). V dropped 7 bases and J dropped 1 base, with 19 bases sitting between them. This CDR3 is CASMGYIGTWNTEAFF. The CDR3 coding sequence is TGTGCCAGCATGGGATATATAGGAACCTGGAACACTGAAGCTTTCTTT.

V and J are TRBV18 and TRBJ2-1; D remains ambiguous. CDR3 size: 14 residues. Germline assignment: CDR1 KGHSH and CDR2 LQKENI. With 3 bases removed from V and 7 bases from J, the gap between germline ends came to 13 bases. CDR3 sequence reads: CASSPQTIWNEQFF. The CDR3 nucleotides are TGTGCCAGCTCACCCCAAACCATTTGGAATGAGCAGTTCTTC.

The gene calls are TRBV5-1 and TRBJ1-5; D not resolved. Germline CDR1 SGHRS, CDR2 YFSETQ. CDR3 length equals 13 residues. The V end lost 0 bases, the J end lost 7 bases, and 8 bases lay between the germline ends. The DNA for the CDR3 is TGCGCCAGCAGCTTGGGATTCGGACAGCCCCAGCATTTT. Protein sequence: CASSLGFGQPQHF.

The chain recombines TRBV29-1 with TRBJ1-3, with D uncertain. Per germline, CDR1 SQVTM and CDR2 ANQGSEA. With 1 base removed from V and 2 bases from J, the gap between germline ends came to 6 bases. The CDR3 is 13 residues long. The CDR3 spells CSVEAGTGNTIYF. CDR3 sequence (DNA): TGCAGCGTTGAAGCGGGGACTGGAAACACCATATATTTT.

The rearrangement uses TRBV29-1 and TRBJ1-2; TRBD1 matches at 7 bases. This CDR3 region has 11 residues. Germline lookup yields CDR1 SQVTM and CDR2 ANQGSEA. J lost 6 bases, V lost 8 bases, and 6 bases had no gene match. CDR3 region: CSFRQGHGYTF. In DNA, the CDR3 is TGCAGCTTTAGACAGGGTCATGGCTACACCTTC. Full variable domain (missing parts from reference TRBV29-1 and TRBJ1-2): SAVISQKPSRDICQRGTSLTIQCQVDSQVTMMFWYRQQPGQSLTLIATANQGSEATYESGFVIDKFPISRPNLTFSTLTVSNMSPEDSSIYLCSFRQGHGYTFGSGTRLTVV.

This clone was counted a single time. The chain links TRBV9 to TRBJ2-3; 13 bases agree with TRBD2. Germline assignment: CDR1 SGDLS and CDR2 YYNGEE. The CDR3 consists of 16 residues. V trimming: 0 bases; J trimming: 7 bases; junction bases outside the gene matches: 5. The CDR3 reads CASSVELAGGQNTQYF. CDR3 DNA sequence: TGTGCCAGCAGCGTAGAACTAGCGGGGGGGCAAAATACGCAGTATTTT.

The rearrangement uses TRBV7-2 and TRBJ1-5; D may be TRBD1 (6 bases). The CDR3 is made up of 18 amino acids. In germline, CDR1 is SGHTA, CDR2 FQGNSA. Trimming pared 1 base from V and 0 bases from J, leaving 16 bases between. CDR3 in DNA: TGTGCCAGCAGCTTAGTTGGGGGCGGAGGAGGTAGCAATCAGCCCCAGCATTTT. It encodes CASSLVGGGGGSNQPQHF.

V gene TRBV28 combines with J gene TRBJ2-3; 8 bases are a match to TRBD2. The V gene's germline CDR1 is MDHEN and CDR2 SYDVKM. The CDR3 is 15 residues long. After removal of 7 bases from V and 2 bases from J, the junction contained 8 bases not matched to a gene. CDR3 coding DNA: TGTGCCAGCACGGAAGAGCGGGGGAACACAGATACGCAGTATTTT. Translating gives CASTEERGNTDTQYF. Using reference TRBV28 and TRBJ2-3 for the parts outside the CDR3, the full variable domain is DVKVTQSSRYLVKRTGEKVFLECVQDMDHENMFWYRQDPGLGLRLIYFSYDVKMKEKGDIPEGYSVSREKKERFSLILESASTNQTSMYLCASTEERGNTDTQYFGPGTRLTVL.

The chain links TRBV19 to TRBJ1-2, with D unclear. Trimming pared 6 bases from V and 6 bases from J, leaving 8 bases between. Per germline, CDR1 LNHDA and CDR2 SQIVND (reference sequence). The length of the CDR3 is 11 residues. CDR3 in amino acids: CASRSGNGYTF. The CDR3 region has the DNA TGTGCCAGTAGAAGTGGTAATGGCTACACCTTC.

The chain employs TRBV28 and TRBJ1-2; D gene ambiguous. The V end lost 6 bases, the J end lost 6 bases, and 8 bases lay between the germline ends. CDR1 is MDHEN, CDR2 SYDVKM, per germline. The CDR3 has 11 amino acids. CDR3 nucleotides: TGTGCCAGCAGCCGCAGAGATGGCTACACCTTC. This sequence encodes CASSRRDGYTF.

The genes are TRBV6-1 and TRBJ2-7; D remains unclear. Between the trimmed V and J ends, which lost 0 bases and 2 bases, there was a span of 2 bases. Germline-derived CDR1 and CDR2 are MNHNS and SASEGT. This CDR3 is built from 12 residues. The CDR3 DNA reads as TGTGCCAGCAGTGAAGCTCCCTACGAGCAGTACTTC. Its translation is CASSEAPYEQYF.

The rearrangement links TRBV7-6 to TRBJ1-6; D unresolved. The V gene's germline CDR1 is SGHVS and CDR2 FNYEAQ. The V end was cut by 5 bases, the J end by 8 bases, with 13 bases between. CDR3 length: 14 residues. This CDR3 reads CASSQGLPHSPLHF. CDR3 coding DNA: TGTGCCAGCAGCCAAGGGCTACCCCATTCACCCCTCCACTTT.

This sequence joins TRBV7-9 and TRBJ2-7; weak D call: TRBD1 (6 bases). In germline, CDR1 is SEHNR, CDR2 FQNEAQ (reference sequence). The CDR3 loop spans 18 amino acids. Trimming took off 2 bases at V and 4 bases at J, with 24 bases between the two ends. DNA of the CDR3: TGTGCCAGCAGCTTAAGCATTGGGACAAGGGGCCAAAAATACGAGCAGTACTTC. Translating gives CASSLSIGTRGQKYEQYF. Together with reference TRBV7-9 and TRBJ2-7, the CDR3 gives the full variable domain: DTGVSQNPRHKITKRGQNVTFRCDPISEHNRLYWYRQTLGQGPEFLTYFQNEAQLEKSRLLSDRFSAERPKGSFSTLEIQRTEQGDSAMYLCASSLSIGTRGQKYEQYFGPGTRLTVT.